The entry below gives a single TCR beta chain sequence along with its context. Its specificity is not known. Researchers ran the PCR with 60 Vbeta and 13 Jbeta primers. Assay used: immunoSEQ multiplex PCR; TCRdb lists only in-frame clones, some missing. The table has 60,000 or so clones, over 55% seen once; the top ten hold less than 35%. The CDR3 sequence is 17 residues long. CDR1 SGHNT and CDR2 YYREEE come from the germline V gene (reference sequence). V was clipped by 0 bases and J by 1 base; unmatched bases: 5. These data come from a study of cytomegalovirus exposure and HLA in healthy donors. Study-level findings and limits: Another analysis was done later, and it associated roughly 15,000 TCR beta sequences with HLA alleles at 0.05 false discovery rate. Within an earlier analysis, most TCR beta V segments proved productive either about 90% or about 30% of the time. Rare TCR sequences dominated, though some public TCRs recurred in many donors. Further analysis, carried out later, found HLA-associated TCR beta chains more clonally expanded than equally common other chains.

The sequenced sample consisted of PBMCs. The TCR comes from a man in his forties or fifties in good health and CMV-seropositive. V and J are TRBV5-4 and TRBJ2-2; 8 nucleotides align to TRBD1. The CDR3 coding sequence is TGTGCCAGCAGCTTGGGACAGGGGATAAAGAACACCGGGGAGCTGTTTTTT. Encoded protein: CASSLGQGIKNTGELFF.